This entry features one TCR beta chain sequence. Its cognate antigen is unknown. Evenly divided among several immunoSEQ plates was the genomic DNA of each subset. DNA at about 210 ng, 30,000 or so T cell genomes, went into sorted-subset replicate PCRs. Sequenced by immunoSEQ multiplex PCR; TCRdb stores in-frame clones only, minus some. The sample holds roughly 1.4 million clones, approximately 98.5% seen once. Each donor was a Caucasian adult residing in Nashville, Tennessee. CDR3 length: 14 amino acids. Per germline, CDR1 SGHAT and CDR2 FQNNGV. Germline trimming cut 7 bases from V and 3 bases from J; bases unmatched to any gene: 6. This sample was taken from a study of shared clonotypes between healthy human individuals. Notes on the study in general: Sorted-subset sequencing was shown by rarefaction to be incomplete despite large depth.

The genes are TRBV11-2 and TRBJ1-5; 7 bases fit TRBD1. This TCR came from a man aged 30 to 39 in good health. Sequencing was done on a sample of naive CD4+ T cells sorted from blood. The subset denotes: CD45RA+ positively selected. The CDR3 DNA is TGTGCCAGCACATTAGACAGGGACAATCAGCCCCAGCATTTT. Protein: CASTLDRDNQPQHF. Together with reference TRBV11-2 and TRBJ1-5, the CDR3 gives the full variable domain: EAGVAQSPRYKIIEKRQSVAFWCNPISGHATLYWYQQILGQGPKLLIQFQNNGVVDDSQLPKDRFSAERLKGVDSTLKIQPAKLEDSAVYLCASTLDRDNQPQHFGDGTRLSIL.